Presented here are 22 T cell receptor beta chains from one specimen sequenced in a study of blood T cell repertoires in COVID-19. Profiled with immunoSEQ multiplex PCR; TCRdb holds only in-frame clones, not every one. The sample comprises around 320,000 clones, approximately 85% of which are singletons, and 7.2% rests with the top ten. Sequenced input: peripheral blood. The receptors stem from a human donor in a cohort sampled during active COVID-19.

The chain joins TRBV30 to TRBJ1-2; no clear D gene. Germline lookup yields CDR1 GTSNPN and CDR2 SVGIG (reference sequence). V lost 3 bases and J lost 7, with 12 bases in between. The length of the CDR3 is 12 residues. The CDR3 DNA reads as TGTGCCTGGAGAGACCCCGGGTTTGGCTACACCTTC. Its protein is CAWRDPGFGYTF.

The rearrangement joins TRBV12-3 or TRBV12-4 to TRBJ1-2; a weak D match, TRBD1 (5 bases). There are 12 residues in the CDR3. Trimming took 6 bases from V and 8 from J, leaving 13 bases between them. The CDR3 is CASSALKGGYTF. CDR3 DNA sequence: TGTGCCAGCAGCGCCTTAAAGGGGGGCTACACCTTC.

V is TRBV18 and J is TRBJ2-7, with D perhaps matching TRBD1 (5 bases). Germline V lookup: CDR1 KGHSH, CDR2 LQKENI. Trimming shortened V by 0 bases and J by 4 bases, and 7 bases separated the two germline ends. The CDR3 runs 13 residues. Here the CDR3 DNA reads TGTGCCAGCTCACCACCAGGGGTATACGAGCAGTACTTC. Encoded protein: CASSPPGVYEQYF.

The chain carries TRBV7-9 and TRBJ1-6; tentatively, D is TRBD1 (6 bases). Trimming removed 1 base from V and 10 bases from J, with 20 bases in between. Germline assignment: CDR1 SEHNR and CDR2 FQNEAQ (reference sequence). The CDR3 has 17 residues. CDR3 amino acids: CASSLDGSGDPRSPLHF. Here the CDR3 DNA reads TGTGCCAGCAGCTTAGACGGGTCAGGGGACCCACGGTCACCCCTCCACTTT. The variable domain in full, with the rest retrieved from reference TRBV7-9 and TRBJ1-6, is DTGVSQNPRHKITKRGQNVTFRCDPISEHNRLYWYRQTLGQGPEFLTYFQNEAQLEKSRLLSDRFSAERPKGSFSTLEIQRTEQGDSAMYLCASSLDGSGDPRSPLHFGNGTRLTVT.

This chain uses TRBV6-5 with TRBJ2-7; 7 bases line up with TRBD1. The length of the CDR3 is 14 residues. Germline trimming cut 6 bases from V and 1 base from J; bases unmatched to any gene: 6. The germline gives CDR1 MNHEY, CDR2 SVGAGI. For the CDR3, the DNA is TGTGCCAGCAGCCTCCGGGACAGATCCTACGAGCAGTACTTC. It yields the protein CASSLRDRSYEQYF.

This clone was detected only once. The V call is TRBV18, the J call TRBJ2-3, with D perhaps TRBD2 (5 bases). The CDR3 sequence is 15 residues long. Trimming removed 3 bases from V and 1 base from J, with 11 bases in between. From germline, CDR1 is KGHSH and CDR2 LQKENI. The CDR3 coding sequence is TGTGCCAGCTCACCGACCGGAGGAGGCACAGATACGCAGTATTTT. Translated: CASSPTGGGTDTQYF. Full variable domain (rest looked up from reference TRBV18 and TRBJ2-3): NAGVMQNPRHLVRRRGQEARLRCSPMKGHSHVYWYRQLPEEGLKFMVYLQKENIIDESGMPKERFSAEFPKEGPSILRIQQVVRGDSAAYFCASSPTGGGTDTQYFGPGTRLTVL.

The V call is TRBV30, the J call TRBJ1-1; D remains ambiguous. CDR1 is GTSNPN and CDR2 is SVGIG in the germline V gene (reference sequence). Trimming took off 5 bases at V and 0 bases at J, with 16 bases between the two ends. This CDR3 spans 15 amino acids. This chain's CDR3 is CAWAPRVALNTEAFF. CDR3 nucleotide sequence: TGTGCCTGGGCTCCTCGTGTAGCATTGAACACTGAAGCTTTCTTT.

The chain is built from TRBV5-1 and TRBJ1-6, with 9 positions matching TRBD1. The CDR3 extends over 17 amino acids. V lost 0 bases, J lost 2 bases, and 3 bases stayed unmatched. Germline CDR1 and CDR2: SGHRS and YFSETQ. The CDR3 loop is CASSLEGQGPYNSPLHF. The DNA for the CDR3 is TGCGCCAGCAGCTTGGAGGGACAGGGCCCCTATAATTCACCCCTCCACTTT. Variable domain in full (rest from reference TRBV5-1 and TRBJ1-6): KAGVTQTPRYLIKTRGQQVTLSCSPISGHRSVSWYQQTPGQGLQFLFEYFSETQRNKGNFPGRFSGRQFSNSRSEMNVSTLELGDSALYLCASSLEGQGPYNSPLHFGNGTRLTVT.

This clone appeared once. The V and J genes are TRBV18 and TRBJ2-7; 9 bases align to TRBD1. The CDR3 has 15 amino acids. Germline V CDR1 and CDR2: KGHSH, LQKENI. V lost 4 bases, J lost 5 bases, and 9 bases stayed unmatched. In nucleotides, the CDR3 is TGTGCCAGCTCACACGCTATTACAGGGGGCGACGAGCAGTACTTC. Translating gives CASSHAITGGDEQYF.

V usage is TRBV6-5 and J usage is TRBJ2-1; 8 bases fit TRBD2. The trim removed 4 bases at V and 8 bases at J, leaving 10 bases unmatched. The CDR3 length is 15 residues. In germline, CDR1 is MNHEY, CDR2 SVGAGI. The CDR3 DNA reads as TGTGCCAGCAGTTCCCCGGGACTAGGAGTCTATGAGCAGTTCTTC. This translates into CASSSPGLGVYEQFF.

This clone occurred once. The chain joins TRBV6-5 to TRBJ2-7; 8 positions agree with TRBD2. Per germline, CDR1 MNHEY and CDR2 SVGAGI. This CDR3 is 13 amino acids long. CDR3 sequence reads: CASGTRFSYEQYF. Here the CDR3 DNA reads TGTGCTAGCGGGACACGCTTCTCCTACGAGCAGTACTTC.

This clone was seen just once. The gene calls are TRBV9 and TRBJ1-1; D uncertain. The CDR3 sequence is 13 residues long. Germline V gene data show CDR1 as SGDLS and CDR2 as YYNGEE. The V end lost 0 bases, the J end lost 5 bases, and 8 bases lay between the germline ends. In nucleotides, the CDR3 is TGTGCCAGCAGCGTAGCCACAGCAACTGAAGCTTTCTTT. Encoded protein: CASSVATATEAFF.

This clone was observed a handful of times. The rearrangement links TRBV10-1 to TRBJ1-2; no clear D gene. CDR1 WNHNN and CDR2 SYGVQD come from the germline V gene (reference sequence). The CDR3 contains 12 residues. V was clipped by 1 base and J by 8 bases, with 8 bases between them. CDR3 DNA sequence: TGCGCCAGCAGTGAGTTCGGTTTCGGCTACACCTTC. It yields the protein CASSEFGFGYTF.

Here the CDR3 DNA reads TGCGCCAGCAGCGTAGGACAGAGCACAGATACGCAGTATTTT. As protein: CASSVGQSTDTQYF. V usage is TRBV5-1 and J usage is TRBJ2-3, with a tentative D call TRBD1 (6 bases). The germline gives CDR1 SGHRS, CDR2 YFSETQ. V was trimmed by 4 bases and J by 0 bases, leaving 9 bases between them. The CDR3 covers 14 residues.

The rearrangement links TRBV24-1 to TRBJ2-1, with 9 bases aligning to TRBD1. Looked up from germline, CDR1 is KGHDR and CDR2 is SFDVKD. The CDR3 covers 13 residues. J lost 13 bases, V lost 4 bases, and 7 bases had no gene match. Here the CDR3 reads CATSDTGTGIQFF. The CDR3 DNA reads TGTGCCACCAGTGACACGGGGACAGGGATTCAGTTCTTC.

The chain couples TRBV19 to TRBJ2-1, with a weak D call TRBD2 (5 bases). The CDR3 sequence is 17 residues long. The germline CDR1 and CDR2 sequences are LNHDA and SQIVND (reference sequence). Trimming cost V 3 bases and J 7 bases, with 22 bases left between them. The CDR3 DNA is TGTGCCAGTAGTATCGCCGCAGGACCTCGGAGGCCGAATGAGCAGTTCTTC. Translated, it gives CASSIAAGPRRPNEQFF.

The CDR3 nucleotides are TGTGCCAGCAGCTTAGCGGCCGGGGCCAACGTCCTGACTTTC. Its translation is CASSLAAGANVLTF. The chain employs TRBV7-9 and TRBJ2-6; D is undetermined. CDR1 is SEHNR, CDR2 FQNEAQ, per germline (reference sequence). The length of the CDR3 is 14 residues. V was trimmed by 0 bases and J by 4 bases, leaving 4 bases between them.

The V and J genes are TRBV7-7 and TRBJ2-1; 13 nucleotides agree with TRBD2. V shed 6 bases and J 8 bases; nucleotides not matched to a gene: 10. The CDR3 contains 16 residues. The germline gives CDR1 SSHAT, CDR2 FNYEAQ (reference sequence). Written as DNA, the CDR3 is TGTGCCAGCAGTTCCCGACTAGCGGGGGGTATTGATGAGCAGTTCTTC. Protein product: CASSSRLAGGIDEQFF.

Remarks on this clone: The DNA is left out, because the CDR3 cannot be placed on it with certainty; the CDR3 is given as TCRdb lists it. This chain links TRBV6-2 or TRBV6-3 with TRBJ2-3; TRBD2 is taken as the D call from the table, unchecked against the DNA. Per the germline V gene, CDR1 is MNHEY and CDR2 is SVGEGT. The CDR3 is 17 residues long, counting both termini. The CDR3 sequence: CASSTSDWTRYTDTQYF.

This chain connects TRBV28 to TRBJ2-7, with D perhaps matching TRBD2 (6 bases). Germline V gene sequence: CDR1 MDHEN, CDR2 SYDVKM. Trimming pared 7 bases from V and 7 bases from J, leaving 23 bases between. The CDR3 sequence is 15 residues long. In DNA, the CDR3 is TGTGCCAGCAATAATTTACTAGCAAATAAAAGGGAGCAGTACTTC. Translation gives CASNNLLANKREQYF.

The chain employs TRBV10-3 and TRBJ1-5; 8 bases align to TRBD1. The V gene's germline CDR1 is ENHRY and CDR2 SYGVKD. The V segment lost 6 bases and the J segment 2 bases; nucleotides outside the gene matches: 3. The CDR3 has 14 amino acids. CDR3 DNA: TGTGCCATCAGCCCGGGACAGGGCAATCAGCCCCAGCATTTT. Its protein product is CAISPGQGNQPQHF.

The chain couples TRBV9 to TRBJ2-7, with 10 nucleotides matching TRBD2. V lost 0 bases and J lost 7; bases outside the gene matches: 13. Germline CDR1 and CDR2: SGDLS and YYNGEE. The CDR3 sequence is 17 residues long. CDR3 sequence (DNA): TGTGCCAGCAGCGTAGGGAGCGCTAGCGGGGGCTTTGTGGAGCAGTACTTC. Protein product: CASSVGSASGGFVEQYF.